This T cell receptor beta chain was profiled in a study of Ad26.COV2.S vaccination and SARS-CoV-2 variants. Study-level background: Ad26.COV2.S was injected intramuscularly once or twice, 56 days apart.

The assay was immunoSEQ multiplex PCR, and TCRdb's table has in-frame clones only and misses some. The sample lists some 320,000 clones, around four fifths occurring once. CDR3 size: 15 residues. The germline V gene encodes CDR1 SGHAT and CDR2 FQDESV (reference sequence). The V gene end was trimmed by 4 bases and the J gene end by 1 base; junction bases not matched to a gene: 1. Study-wide findings and caveats: The breadth of spike-specific CD8+ and CD4+ T cell responses after vaccination was reportedly substantial.

Stated treatment: about 20 received Ad26.COV2.S at low or high dose, single or two shots; roughly 5 received placebo; per-sample allocation not given. On day 63 after the first injection, vaccine and placebo recipients gave samples. Based in Boston, the donor was an adult of 18-55 years. Of note for this clone: Its target is not known.

Here the sequenced sample was peripheral blood, taken in a trial of Ad26.COV2.S vaccine versus placebo. This chain joins TRBV11-1 and TRBJ2-7; TRBD2 matches at 13 bases. This clonotype originated in a person aged 18 to 65 who received the Ad26.COV2.S COVID-19 vaccine or a placebo. CDR3 protein: CASSSTSGGSYEQYF. The CDR3 DNA sequence: TGTGCCAGCAGCTCGACTAGCGGGGGGTCCTACGAGCAGTACTTC.